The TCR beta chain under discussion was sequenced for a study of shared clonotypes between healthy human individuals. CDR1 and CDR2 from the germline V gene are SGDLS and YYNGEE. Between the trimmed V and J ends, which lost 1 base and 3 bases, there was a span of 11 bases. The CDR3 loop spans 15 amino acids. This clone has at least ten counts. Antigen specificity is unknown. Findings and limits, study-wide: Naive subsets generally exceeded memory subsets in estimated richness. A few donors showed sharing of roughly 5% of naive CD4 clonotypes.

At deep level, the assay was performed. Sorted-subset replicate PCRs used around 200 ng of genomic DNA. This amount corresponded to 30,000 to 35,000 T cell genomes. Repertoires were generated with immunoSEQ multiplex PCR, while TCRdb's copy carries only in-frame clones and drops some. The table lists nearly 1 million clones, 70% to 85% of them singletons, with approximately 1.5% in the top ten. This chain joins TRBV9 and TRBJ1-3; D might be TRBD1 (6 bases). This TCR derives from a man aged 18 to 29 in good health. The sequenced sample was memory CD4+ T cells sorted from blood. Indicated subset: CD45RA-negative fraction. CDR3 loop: CASSVSGQYGNTIYF. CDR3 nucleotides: TGTGCCAGCAGCGTATCGGGACAATATGGAAACACCATATATTTT.